The 26 T cell receptor beta chains below come from one sample, sequenced in a study of blood T cell repertoires in COVID-19. Here immunoSEQ multiplex PCR was the method, and the copy in TCRdb shows in-frame clones only, minus some. The data hold under 60,000 clones, with over 80% observed a single time. Sequencing was performed on peripheral blood. These receptors all stem from a man under 40 with COVID-19, enrolled during active disease.

The rearrangement joins TRBV4-2 to TRBJ2-4, with a tentative D call TRBD2 (7 bases). Germline V gene data show CDR1 as LGHNA and CDR2 as YNFKEQ. The CDR3 is made up of 14 amino acids. Trimming removed 4 bases at V and 9 bases at J, with 16 bases between. CDR3 sequence reads: CASSPSARGGIQYF. CDR3 DNA sequence: TGTGCCAGCAGCCCGTCGGCAAGGGGGGGCATTCAGTACTTC.

The chain is built from TRBV9 and TRBJ1-2; D may be TRBD1 (5 bases). V was trimmed by 7 bases and J by 6 bases, leaving 13 bases between them. The CDR3 runs 12 residues. Germline loops: CDR1 SGDLS, CDR2 YYNGEE. The CDR3 bases are TGTGCCAGCTCCTCCGGGGGGGATGGCTACACCTTC. Its translation: CASSSGGDGYTF.

V gene TRBV5-1 combines with J gene TRBJ1-2; D is possibly TRBD1 (6 bases). This CDR3 contains 16 residues. Germline CDR1 and CDR2: SGHRS and YFSETQ. Trimming pared 4 bases from V and 3 bases from J, leaving 19 bases between. The CDR3: CASSTTDSLGYYGYTF. The CDR3, as DNA: TGCGCCAGCAGCACAACGGACAGTCTGGGGTACTATGGCTACACCTTC. Drawing the rest from reference TRBV5-1 and TRBJ1-2, the complete variable domain is KAGVTQTPRYLIKTRGQQVTLSCSPISGHRSVSWYQQTPGQGLQFLFEYFSETQRNKGNFPGRFSGRQFSNSRSEMNVSTLELGDSALYLCASSTTDSLGYYGYTFGSGTRLTVV.

The chain joins TRBV7-8 to TRBJ2-1; 11 bases fit TRBD2. The germline CDR1 and CDR2 sequences are SGHVS and FQNEAQ. Trimming took 1 base from V and 9 from J; bases not matched to a gene: 14. This CDR3 spans 18 amino acids. CDR3 region: CASSLEVGLADLGVEQFF. CDR3 coding DNA: TGTGCCAGCAGCTTAGAAGTGGGACTAGCGGACCTTGGGGTTGAGCAGTTCTTC.

The V call is TRBV6-4, the J call TRBJ2-1; the match to TRBD1 covers 7 bases. CDR3 length: 13 amino acids. The germline gives CDR1 MRHNA, CDR2 SNTAGT. V trimming: 6 bases; J trimming: 10 bases; junction bases outside the gene matches: 9. CDR3 protein: CASSFSGGLEQFF. The CDR3, as DNA: TGTGCCAGCAGCTTTTCAGGGGGTTTGGAGCAGTTCTTC.

The V and J genes are TRBV30 and TRBJ1-1; the D is unclear. The V end lost 3 bases, the J end lost 1 base, and 9 bases lay between the germline ends. There are 13 residues in the CDR3. Germline loops: CDR1 GTSNPN, CDR2 SVGIG (reference sequence). The CDR3, as DNA: TGTGCCTGGAGCAGTCTCAGGAACACTGAAGCTTTCTTT. It yields the protein CAWSSLRNTEAFF. Supplemented by reference TRBV30 and TRBJ1-1, the full variable domain reads SQTIHQWPATLVQPVGSPLSLECTVEGTSNPNLYWYRQAAGRGLQLLFYSVGIGQISSEVPQNLSASRPQDRQFILSSKKLLLSDSGFYLCAWSSLRNTEAFFGQGTRLTVV.

V and J are TRBV19 and TRBJ2-3; perhaps TRBD2 as D (6 bases). V dropped 1 base and J dropped 6 bases, with 14 bases sitting between them. From germline, CDR1 is LNHDA and CDR2 SQIVND (reference sequence). CDR3 length equals 15 residues. The CDR3 region is CASSIAARGSDTQYF. CDR3 nucleotides: TGTGCCAGTAGTATAGCCGCGCGGGGTAGCGATACGCAGTATTTT.

The rearrangement uses TRBV6-5 and TRBJ2-3; 7 nucleotides align to TRBD1. The CDR3 loop spans 14 amino acids. Per the germline V gene, CDR1 is MNHEY and CDR2 is SVGAGI. After removal of 8 bases from V and 4 bases from J, the junction contained 9 bases not matched to a gene. DNA for the CDR3: TGTGCCAGCCCCAGGGGGAGCAGCCCAGATACGCAGTATTTT. Its protein is CASPRGSSPDTQYF.

This rearrangement joins TRBV10-3 to TRBJ1-1; D might be TRBD1 (5 bases). V gave up 11 bases and J gave up 3 bases, with 16 bases separating them. The CDR3 loop spans 13 amino acids. Germline CDR1 is ENHRY and CDR2 is SYGVKD. This CDR3 reads CAVGRGIDTEAFF. The CDR3 DNA reads as TGTGCCGTCGGAAGGGGCATCGACACTGAAGCTTTCTTT.

This clone was recorded only once. J is TRBJ1-1 and V is TRBV4-1, with a possible D match to TRBD1 (5 bases). The CDR3 runs 17 residues. Germline CDR1 MGHRA, CDR2 YSYEKL. V was trimmed by 2 bases and J by 5 bases, leaving 21 bases between them. CDR3 amino acids: CASSQPPWQGLGTEAFF. As DNA, the CDR3 is TGCGCCAGCAGCCAACCGCCTTGGCAGGGCCTGGGAACTGAAGCTTTCTTT.

The genes are TRBV18 and TRBJ1-2; D is undetermined. Trimming removed 2 bases at V and 7 bases at J, with 14 bases between. CDR1 and CDR2 from the germline V gene are KGHSH and LQKENI. The CDR3 sequence is 14 residues long. The DNA of the CDR3 is TGTGCCAGCTCACCAGGGAGCGATAAGGTTGGCTACACCTTC. Translated, it gives CASSPGSDKVGYTF.

This rearrangement joins TRBV11-2 to TRBJ2-2; the match to TRBD2 covers 11 bases. Germline trimming cut 6 bases from V and 2 bases from J; bases unmatched to any gene: 2. Germline V gives CDR1 SGHAT, CDR2 FQNNGV. CDR3 length equals 15 residues. Here the CDR3 DNA reads TGTGCCAGCAGGGGGACTAGCGGAAACACCGGGGAGCTGTTTTTT. It specifies CASRGTSGNTGELFF.

V gene TRBV18 combines with J gene TRBJ1-1; 8 bases align to TRBD1. The length of the CDR3 is 13 residues. The V gene end was trimmed by 10 bases and the J gene end by 5 bases; junction bases not matched to a gene: 9. Germline CDR1 KGHSH, CDR2 LQKENI. The CDR3 loop reads CATRQGLETEAFF. Here the CDR3 DNA reads TGTGCCACCAGACAGGGGTTGGAGACTGAAGCTTTCTTT.

This chain uses TRBV28 with TRBJ1-5; the match to TRBD1 covers 9 bases. V dropped 6 bases and J dropped 5; count of bases not matched to a gene: 14. The CDR3 loop spans 17 amino acids. Germline CDR1 and CDR2: MDHEN and SYDVKM. CDR3 DNA sequence: TGTGCCAGCAGAACCGGGGGGGGGACAGGGAACTATCAGCCCCAGCATTTT. Protein sequence: CASRTGGGTGNYQPQHF.

The rearrangement joins TRBV28 to TRBJ1-5, with D maybe TRBD1 (5 bases). The V gene's germline CDR1 is MDHEN and CDR2 SYDVKM. V was pared by 6 bases and J by 2 bases, with 8 bases between. This CDR3 contains 13 residues. Here the CDR3 DNA reads TGTGCCAGCAGATCGGGGGGCAATCAGCCCCAGCATTTT. It translates to CASRSGGNQPQHF.

In its sample, this clone was seen once. This rearrangement joins TRBV11-3 to TRBJ1-1; maybe TRBD1 (6 bases). Germline V gives CDR1 SGHNT, CDR2 YENEEA. The CDR3 has 14 amino acids. V lost 3 bases and J 5 bases, leaving 13 bases between the germline ends. CDR3 sequence (DNA): TGTGCCAGCAGCTTTGCGGCAGGGGATACTGAAGCTTTCTTT. This codes for CASSFAAGDTEAFF.

This chain connects TRBV24-1 to TRBJ2-3, with TRBD1 matching 9 bases. The CDR3 has 15 amino acids. From germline, CDR1 is KGHDR and CDR2 SFDVKD. V was pared by 5 bases and J by 3 bases, with 5 bases of the junction left unmatched. This chain's CDR3 is CATSGTTGGTDTQYF. The CDR3 bases are TGTGCCACCAGTGGAACGACAGGGGGGACAGATACGCAGTATTTT.

This clone was picked up one time. In DNA form, the CDR3 reads TGTGCCAGCGCCTCTACAGGGGGCGTCGGCAATGAGCAGTTCTTC. This translates into CASASTGGVGNEQFF. J is TRBJ2-1 and V is TRBV7-2; TRBD1 matches 9 bases. Unmatched junction bases numbered 11, after V lost 8 bases and J lost 6 bases. The CDR3 consists of 15 residues. Germline values: CDR1 SGHTA, CDR2 FQGNSA.

This clone was seen a single time. This chain joins TRBV5-1 and TRBJ1-2; D not certain. The germline V gene encodes CDR1 SGHRS and CDR2 YFSETQ. The CDR3 is 12 amino acids. Trimming pared 0 bases from V and 4 bases from J, leaving 4 bases between. The CDR3 DNA sequence: TGCGCCAGCAGCTTGGACAGCTATGGCTACACCTTC. Protein: CASSLDSYGYTF.

The chain is built from TRBV7-9 and TRBJ1-3, with D maybe TRBD1 (6 bases). V was pared by 8 bases and J by 0 bases, with 20 bases between. The CDR3 has 17 residues. The germline gives CDR1 SEHNR, CDR2 FQNEAQ (reference sequence). CDR3 protein: CASEGVKEVSSGNTIYF. The CDR3 nucleotides read TGTGCCAGCGAGGGGGTGAAGGAGGTTAGCTCTGGAAACACCATATATTTT.

The J gene is TRBJ1-3, the V gene TRBV6-5; D ambiguous. The length of the CDR3 is 11 residues. Germline V gene data show CDR1 as MNHEY and CDR2 as SVGAGI. V was cut by 7 bases and J by 7 bases, with 8 bases left in between. CDR3 in amino acids: CASNLENTIYF. CDR3 DNA: TGTGCCAGCAACTTGGAGAACACCATATATTTT.

The V call is TRBV9, the J call TRBJ1-5; 7 bases fit TRBD1. Germline V gives CDR1 SGDLS, CDR2 YYNGEE. V lost 3 bases to trimming and J lost 7 bases; unmatched junction nucleotides: 7. CDR3 size: 14 residues. CDR3 nucleotides: TGTGCCAGCAGCGGAGGGGGCGAGGGACAGCCCCAGCATTTT. As protein: CASSGGGEGQPQHF.

The chain recombines TRBV6-1 with TRBJ2-6; D may be TRBD1 (5 bases). The germline CDR1 and CDR2 sequences are MNHNS and SASEGT. The germline V and J ends were trimmed by 0 bases and 2 bases, with 5 bases remaining between them. The CDR3 sequence is 15 residues long. In nucleotides, the CDR3 is TGTGCCAGCAGTGAAGCAGGGGCTGGGGCCAACGTCCTGACTTTC. Protein product: CASSEAGAGANVLTF.

The chain uses TRBV12-3 or TRBV12-4 and TRBJ1-2; D not certain. CDR3 length: 12 residues. With 10 bases removed from V and 0 bases from J, the gap between germline ends came to 9 bases. This CDR3 reads CATAAANYGYTF. CDR3 nucleotides: TGTGCCACCGCTGCGGCTAACTATGGCTACACCTTC.

The chain uses TRBV30 and TRBJ2-2, with TRBD2 matching 12 bases. V was pared by 3 bases and J by 5 bases, with 4 bases of the junction left unmatched. In germline, CDR1 is GTSNPN, CDR2 SVGIG (reference sequence). The CDR3 is made up of 15 amino acids. CDR3 in amino acids: CAWRTSGSGTGELFF. CDR3 bases: TGTGCCTGGAGGACTAGCGGGAGCGGAACCGGGGAGCTGTTTTTT.

The genes are TRBV19 and TRBJ1-1; no clear D. Trimming stripped 2 bases from V and 11 bases from J, with 12 bases between. The CDR3 consists of 12 residues. Germline CDR1 LNHDA, CDR2 SQIVND (reference sequence). The CDR3 region is CASSIRVGHAFF. The CDR3 bases are TGTGCCAGTAGTATACGGGTCGGTCACGCTTTCTTT.